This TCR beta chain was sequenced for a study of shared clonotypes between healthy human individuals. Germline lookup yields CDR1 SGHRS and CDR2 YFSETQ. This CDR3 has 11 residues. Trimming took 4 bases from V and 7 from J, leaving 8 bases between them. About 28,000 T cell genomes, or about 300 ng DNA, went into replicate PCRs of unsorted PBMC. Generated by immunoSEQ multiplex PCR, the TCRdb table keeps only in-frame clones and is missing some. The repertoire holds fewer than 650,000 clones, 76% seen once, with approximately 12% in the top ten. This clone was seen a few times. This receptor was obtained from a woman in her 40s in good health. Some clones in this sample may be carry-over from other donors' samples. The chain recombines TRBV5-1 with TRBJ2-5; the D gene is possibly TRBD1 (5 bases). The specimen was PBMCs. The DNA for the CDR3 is TGCGCCAGCAGCCCTAGGGGGACCCAGTACTTC. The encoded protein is CASSPRGTQYF. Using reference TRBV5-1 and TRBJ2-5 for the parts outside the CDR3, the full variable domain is KAGVTQTPRYLIKTRGQQVTLSCSPISGHRSVSWYQQTPGQGLQFLFEYFSETQRNKGNFPGRFSGRQFSNSRSEMNVSTLELGDSALYLCASSPRGTQYFGPGTRLLVL.